This is a list of T cell receptor beta chains from one sample in a study of OX40 agonist ivuxolimab in advanced cancers. Assay used: immunoSEQ multiplex PCR; TCRdb lists only in-frame clones, some missing. The sample carries about 59,000 clones, less than 85% recorded once. The input for sequencing was CD4+ or CD8+ T cells sorted from blood, taken in a trial of the OX40 agonist ivuxolimab. These receptors originate from an adult with an advanced solid tumor such as melanoma, head and neck, liver or kidney cancer. The CDR3 runs from the conserved cysteine through the conserved F or W. The D gene is left open where the match is weak. Only part of the rows carry a size: once, few, many, or a class if the clone is expanded.

d_call j_call v_call clone_size cdr3_aa cdr3_nt
. TRBJ2-2 TRBV10-2 . CASRGRTWTGELFF TGCGCCAGCAGGGGCAGGACATGGACCGGGGAGCTGTTTTTT
TRBD1 TRBJ2-7 TRBV6-5 . CASRRTGSDEQYF TGTGCCAGTCGGAGGACAGGGAGCGACGAGCAGTACTTC
. TRBJ2-3 TRBV2 . CASTLDRDTQYF TGTGCCAGCACCCTGGACCGGGATACGCAGTATTTT
TRBD1 TRBJ1-3 TRBV6-1 . CASITGVGNTIYF TGTGCCAGCATCACAGGGGTCGGAAACACCATATATTTT
TRBD2 TRBJ2-7 TRBV19 . CASSNSGGSYEQYF TGTGCCAGTAGTAACAGCGGGGGTTCCTACGAGCAGTACTTC
TRBD2 TRBJ2-3 TRBV7-9 . CASSLVALAGGWTDTQYF TGTGCCAGCAGCTTAGTGGCCCTAGCGGGAGGGTGGACAGATACGCAGTATTTT
TRBD1 TRBJ2-3 TRBV7-9 . CASSLGGQGAPDTQYF TGTGCCAGCAGCTTGGGGGGACAGGGGGCCCCAGATACGCAGTATTTT
TRBD1 TRBJ2-7 TRBV5-6 . CASSLIQGSYEQYF TGTGCCAGCAGCCTTATACAGGGGAGCTACGAGCAGTACTTC
. TRBJ2-2 TRBV19 . CASSVGRASVGELFF TGTGCCAGTAGTGTTGGACGGGCTAGTGTCGGGGAGCTGTTTTTT
TRBD2 TRBJ2-7 TRBV6-5 . CASSRLPGLATEQYF TGTGCCAGCAGCAGACTTCCCGGACTAGCGACCGAGCAGTACTTC
TRBD1 TRBJ2-3 TRBV4-2 . CASSQDPHRGRTDTQYF TGTGCCAGCAGCCAAGATCCCCACAGGGGGCGCACAGATACGCAGTATTTT
. TRBJ2-1 TRBV5-6 . CASSLWGNSDEQFF TGTGCCAGCAGCTTGTGGGGGAACTCCGATGAGCAGTTCTTC
. TRBJ2-2 TRBV18 . CASSPSVQNTGELFF TGTGCCAGCTCACCCTCAGTCCAGAACACCGGGGAGCTGTTTTTT
TRBD1 TRBJ1-5 TRBV2 . CASSSGGRMPQHF TGTGCCAGCAGTTCAGGGGGCAGGATGCCCCAGCATTTT
TRBD2 TRBJ2-1 TRBV15 once CATSRILAGGGEQFF TGTGCCACCAGCAGAATTCTAGCGGGAGGGGGAGAGCAGTTCTTC
TRBD1 TRBJ1-5 TRBV18 . CASSQQGYNQPQHF TGTGCCAGCTCACAACAGGGGTACAATCAGCCCCAGCATTTT
. TRBJ2-7 TRBV19 . CASSPGRAYEQYF TGTGCCAGTAGCCCGGGACGAGCCTACGAGCAGTACTTC
. TRBJ1-2 TRBV6-5 . CASRRGREGYGYTF TGTGCCAGCAGGAGAGGGCGAGAAGGCTATGGCTACACCTTC
. TRBJ2-2 TRBV19 . CASSIRHTGELFF TGTGCCAGTAGTATTAGACACACCGGGGAGCTGTTTTTT
. TRBJ2-3 TRBV10-2 . CASSPDVDTQYF TGCGCCAGCAGTCCAGACGTAGATACGCAGTATTTT
. TRBJ2-2 TRBV6-6 . CASSYQGSGVFF TGTGCCAGCAGTTATCAGGGTTCAGGGGTGTTTTTT
. TRBJ1-1 TRBV5-1 . CASSLTGLVNEAFF TGCGCCAGCAGCTTAACGGGCCTAGTTAATGAAGCTTTCTTT
TRBD2 TRBJ2-7 TRBV15 . CATGASGSRSYEQYF TGTGCCACCGGGGCTAGCGGGAGTAGGAGCTACGAGCAGTACTTC
TRBD2 TRBJ2-7 TRBV5-1 . CASSIGTSGRPQDF TGCGCCAGCAGCATCGGGACTAGCGGGAGGCCTCAGGACTTC
TRBD2 TRBJ2-1 TRBV2 . CASSEASGSWDEQFF TGTGCCAGCAGTGAGGCTAGCGGGAGTTGGGATGAGCAGTTCTTC
. TRBJ1-4 TRBV11-2 . CASSLVGAVGEKLFF TGTGCCAGCAGCCTAGTCGGGGCAGTCGGGGAAAAACTGTTTTTT
. TRBJ1-5 TRBV10-2 few CASSELRGQPQHF TGCGCCAGCAGTGAGCTCCGGGGCCAGCCCCAGCATTTT
. TRBJ2-5 TRBV2 . CASSDVGFQETQYF TGTGCCAGCAGTGACGTGGGGTTCCAAGAGACCCAGTACTTC
TRBD2 TRBJ2-4 TRBV5-1 . CASSLGGLADIQYF TGCGCCAGCAGTCTGGGGGGACTAGCAGACATTCAGTACTTC
TRBD1 TRBJ1-4 TRBV11-2 . CASSFGTGHEKLFF TGTGCCAGCAGCTTCGGGACAGGGCATGAAAAACTGTTTTTT
. TRBJ2-2 TRBV7-3 . CASSFPSMAVLFF TGTGCCAGCAGCTTCCCTAGTATGGCGGTGCTGTTTTTT
. TRBJ2-1 TRBV19 . CASSRWQEQFF TGTGCCAGTAGTCGTTGGCAAGAGCAGTTCTTC